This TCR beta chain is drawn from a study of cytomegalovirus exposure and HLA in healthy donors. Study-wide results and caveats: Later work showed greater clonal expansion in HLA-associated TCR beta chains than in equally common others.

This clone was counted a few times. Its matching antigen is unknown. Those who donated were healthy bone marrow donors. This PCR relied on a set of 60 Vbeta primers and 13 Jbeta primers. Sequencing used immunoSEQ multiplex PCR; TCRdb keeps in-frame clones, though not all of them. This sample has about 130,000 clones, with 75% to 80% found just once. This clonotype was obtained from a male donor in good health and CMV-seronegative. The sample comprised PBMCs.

Written as DNA, the CDR3 is TGTGCCAGCAGCCTCCAGGGGTTGAGCTCTGGAAACACCATATATTTT. Protein: CASSLQGLSSGNTIYF. The rearrangement joins TRBV7-2 to TRBJ1-3; weak D call: TRBD1 (6 bases). Germline-derived CDR1 and CDR2 are SGHTA and FQGNSA. The V gene lost 5 bases and the J gene lost 0 bases, with 14 bases spanning the gap. The CDR3 consists of 16 residues.